Shown below are 23 T cell receptor beta chains from a single sample sequenced in a study of human T cells and chemical hapten exposure. Time point noted: patch test 3, about 24 weeks after DPC sensitization. Treatment reported: therapeutic diphenylcyclopropenone sensitization with weekly scalp DPC. TCRdb passed the RACE reads through MiXCR, listing each CDR3 protein once. Among 150,000 to 200,000 distinct CDR3 sequences listed, 25% to 30% were seen once. This specimen was whole blood, taken in connection with sensitization to the hapten diphenylcyclopropenone (DPC). The receptor source for this set is a woman younger than 35 with alopecia areata. Some clones in this sample may be carry-over from other donors' samples.

This clonotype has ten or more counts. The rearrangement joins TRBV29-1 to TRBJ2-5; the D is unclear. Trimming removed 8 bases at V and 1 base at J, with 11 bases between. The germline V gene encodes CDR1 SQVTM and CDR2 ANQGSEA. This CDR3 comprises 12 residues. CDR3 in amino acids: CSSWSFQETQYF. The CDR3, as DNA: TGCAGCTCCTGGAGTTTCCAAGAGACCCAGTACTTC.

This chain joins TRBV20-1 and TRBJ2-7, with D hard to call. The CDR3 has 11 residues. CDR1 DFQATT and CDR2 SNEGSKA come from the germline V gene (reference sequence). V lost 4 bases to trimming and J lost 5 bases, with 9 bases between them. The DNA of the CDR3 is TGCAGTGCTAAAGGTGGTCACGAGCAGTACTTC. Amino acids: CSAKGGHEQYF.

The chain employs TRBV5-1 and TRBJ1-1, with a tentative D call TRBD1 (5 bases). The CDR3 is 14 amino acids. Between the trimmed V and J ends, which lost 4 bases and 11 bases, there was a span of 21 bases. The germline V gene has CDR1 SGHRS and CDR2 YFSETQ. The CDR3, as DNA: TGCGCCAGCAGCATTGAGACCCGGGGGGTGATGGCTTTCTTT. As protein: CASSIETRGVMAFF. Complete variable domain (other parts from reference TRBV5-1 and TRBJ1-1): KAGVTQTPRYLIKTRGQQVTLSCSPISGHRSVSWYQQTPGQGLQFLFEYFSETQRNKGNFPGRFSGRQFSNSRSEMNVSTLELGDSALYLCASSIETRGVMAFFGQGTRLTVV.

The genes are TRBV29-1 and TRBJ2-7; a possible D gene is TRBD1 (5 bases). In germline, CDR1 is SQVTM, CDR2 ANQGSEA. There are 14 residues in the CDR3. V gave up 7 bases and J gave up 2 bases, with 18 bases separating them. In nucleotides, the CDR3 is TGCAGCGCGGAAGGGGCAGGCCAAACCTACGAGCAGTACTTC. Translating gives CSAEGAGQTYEQYF.

This clonotype has a handful of counts. The gene calls are TRBV20-1 and TRBJ1-2, with no clear D. The CDR3 is 15 residues long. The V end lost 0 bases, the J end lost 0 bases, and 11 bases lay between the germline ends. CDR1 is DFQATT, CDR2 SNEGSKA, per germline (reference sequence). For the CDR3, the DNA is TGCAGTGCTAGAGATCGCGGCACTACTAACTATGGCTACACCTTC. It translates to CSARDRGTTNYGYTF.

This chain uses TRBV4-3 with TRBJ2-3, with D possibly matching TRBD1 (6 bases). The V gene's germline CDR1 is LGHNA and CDR2 YSLEER. The ends were cut back, 4 bases at V and 6 bases at J, with 17 bases in the middle. The CDR3 totals 15 residues. The CDR3 spells CASSRDAQGWDTQYF. The CDR3 nucleotides read TGCGCCAGCAGCCGGGATGCACAGGGTTGGGATACGCAGTATTTT.

The rearrangement joins TRBV4-1 to TRBJ1-1; 7 bases are a match to TRBD1. J was trimmed by 5 bases and V by 1 base; bases with no gene match: 10. The CDR3 runs 16 residues. The germline V gene encodes CDR1 MGHRA and CDR2 YSYEKL. The CDR3 reads CASSQVVGTVGTEAFF. As DNA, the CDR3 is TGCGCCAGCAGCCAAGTAGTGGGGACAGTCGGGACTGAAGCTTTCTTT.

The chain carries TRBV20-1 and TRBJ2-3, with D possibly TRBD2 on 5 matching bases. CDR3 length equals 12 residues. Trimming stripped 5 bases from V and 4 bases from J, with 10 bases between. Germline CDR1 reads DFQATT; CDR2 reads SNEGSKA (reference sequence). This chain's CDR3 is CSAGSLADTQYF. CDR3 bases: TGCAGTGCTGGGAGTTTGGCAGATACGCAGTATTTT.

The J gene is TRBJ1-1, the V gene TRBV7-6; D might be TRBD1 (5 bases). The CDR3 has 14 amino acids. The germline gives CDR1 SGHVS, CDR2 FNYEAQ. V was shortened by 1 base and J by 5 bases, with 11 bases between the two germline ends. CDR3 nucleotide sequence: TGTGCCAGCAGCTTAGGTCAGGGCTGGACTGAAGCTTTCTTT. The encoded protein is CASSLGQGWTEAFF. Full variable domain (missing parts from reference TRBV7-6 and TRBJ1-1): GAGVSQSPRYKVTKRGQDVALRCDPISGHVSLYWYRQALGQGPEFLTYFNYEAQQDKSGLPNDRFSAERPEGSISTLTIQRTEQRDSAMYRCASSLGQGWTEAFFGQGTRLTVV.

This clonotype came up a few times. The J gene is TRBJ2-2, the V gene TRBV27; 8 bases map to TRBD2. CDR1 and CDR2 from the germline V gene are MNHEY and SMNVEV (reference sequence). The CDR3 sequence is 15 residues long. V lost 2 bases, J lost 5 bases, and 4 bases stayed unmatched. CDR3 DNA: TGTGCCAGCAGTTTAACGGGGGGGCGTACCGGGGAGCTGTTTTTT. Translating it yields CASSLTGGRTGELFF.

The V gene is TRBV20-1, the J gene TRBJ2-1, with D possibly matching TRBD1 (5 bases). The CDR3 has 13 residues. V gave up 3 bases and J gave up 5 bases, with 11 bases separating them. CDR1 is DFQATT, CDR2 SNEGSKA, per germline (reference sequence). In nucleotides, the CDR3 is TGCAGTGCTAGGAGGCCAGGGCACAATGAGCAGTTCTTC. Its translation is CSARRPGHNEQFF.

This clonotype turned up a few times. The chain employs TRBV11-2 and TRBJ1-1, with D maybe TRBD1 (6 bases). The length of the CDR3 is 14 residues. CDR1 and CDR2 (germline): SGHAT, FQNNGV. Deletions cut 5 bases from V and 7 bases from J, with 17 bases between. The CDR3 region has the DNA TGTGCCAGCAGCCTCAATAGACAGGTTATTGAAGCTTTCTTT. It yields the protein CASSLNRQVIEAFF.

The CDR3 region has the DNA TGTGCCAGCAGCCAAGTCCCCAAAGGCACCGGGGAGCTGTTTTTT. Translated, it gives CASSQVPKGTGELFF. The chain recombines TRBV3-1 with TRBJ2-2; D gene unclear. CDR1 is LGHDT, CDR2 YNNKEL, per germline (reference sequence). The V end lost 1 base, the J end lost 4 bases, and 10 bases lay between the germline ends. The CDR3 covers 15 residues.

The chain recombines TRBV6-5 with TRBJ1-2; maybe TRBD1 (6 bases). CDR1 and CDR2 (germline): MNHEY, SVGAGI. This CDR3 region has 15 residues. Trimming took off 2 bases at V and 5 bases at J, with 15 bases between the two ends. The DNA for the CDR3 is TGTGCCAGCAGTTACAACGCCGGGACAAGATATGGCTACACCTTC. Encoded protein: CASSYNAGTRYGYTF.

The V and J genes are TRBV29-1 and TRBJ2-7; 7 nucleotides agree with TRBD2. The V gene's germline CDR1 is SQVTM and CDR2 ANQGSEA. The CDR3 has 14 amino acids. V trimming: 0 bases; J trimming: 0 bases; junction bases outside the gene matches: 2. The chain's CDR3 is CSVEEGGSSYEQYF. As DNA, the CDR3 is TGCAGCGTTGAAGAAGGCGGGAGCTCCTACGAGCAGTACTTC.

This chain uses TRBV4-1 with TRBJ2-7; D possibly corresponds to TRBD2 (6 bases). Trimming left V 8 bases short and J 0 bases short, with 11 bases between. There are 13 residues in the CDR3. Germline values: CDR1 MGHRA, CDR2 YSYEKL. The CDR3 region has the DNA TGCGCCAGCGGCACTAGCAGCTCCTACGAGCAGTACTTC. Protein sequence: CASGTSSSYEQYF.

V gene TRBV4-1 combines with J gene TRBJ2-5; D unclear. Deletions cut 0 bases from V and 7 bases from J, with 12 bases between. CDR1 and CDR2 from the germline V gene are MGHRA and YSYEKL. There are 14 residues in the CDR3. Here the CDR3 reads CASSQETAVRTQYF. The CDR3 coding sequence is TGCGCCAGCAGCCAAGAAACGGCCGTGAGGACCCAGTACTTC.

The J gene is TRBJ2-3, the V gene TRBV15; D possibly uses TRBD1 or TRBD2 (5 bases each). The V end lost 6 bases, the J end lost 6 bases, and 19 bases lay between the germline ends. The germline V gene has CDR1 LNHNV and CDR2 YYDKDF (reference sequence). The length of the CDR3 is 15 residues. The CDR3 DNA reads as TGTGCCACCAGACGATCCTGGGGGTGGGATGATACGCAGTATTTT. Translated, it gives CATRRSWGWDDTQYF.

This clonotype came up a few times. The gene calls are TRBV6-5 and TRBJ2-5; D possibly corresponds to TRBD1 (6 bases). V lost 2 bases and J 0 bases, leaving 7 bases between the germline ends. The CDR3 consists of 14 residues. Germline V CDR1 and CDR2: MNHEY, SVGAGI. CDR3 sequence reads: CASSYTGYQETQYF. CDR3 bases: TGTGCCAGCAGTTACACAGGGTACCAAGAGACCCAGTACTTC.

The V gene is TRBV7-2, the J gene TRBJ2-5, with TRBD2 as a possible D gene (6 bases). V was cut by 4 bases and J by 1 base, with 10 bases left in between. CDR3 length: 14 residues. Per germline, CDR1 SGHTA and CDR2 FQGNSA. The CDR3, as DNA: TGTGCCAGCAGCTACGGGGGACCCCAAGAGACCCAGTACTTC. Its translation is CASSYGGPQETQYF.

This chain links TRBV7-3 with TRBJ2-1; D gene ambiguous. CDR1 is SGHTA and CDR2 is FQGTGA in the germline V gene. V lost 1 base, J lost 6 bases, and 10 bases lay in between. This CDR3 spans 14 amino acids. In nucleotides, the CDR3 is TGTGCCAGCAGCTTAAGGGCGAGAAGCAATGAGCAGTTCTTC. This translates into CASSLRARSNEQFF.

This clonotype showed up just a few times. This chain connects TRBV2 to TRBJ2-3; D is unclear. V lost 8 bases and J lost 2, with 11 bases in between. Per germline, CDR1 SNHLY and CDR2 FYNNEI. The CDR3 consists of 13 residues. Here the CDR3 DNA reads TGTGCCAGCGTGCCATCCAACACAGATACGCAGTATTTT. Translated: CASVPSNTDTQYF.

This clonotype was seen a handful of times. V is TRBV11-2 and J is TRBJ2-7; 11 nucleotides match TRBD2. V was pared by 4 bases and J by 7 bases, with 15 bases of the junction left unmatched. This CDR3 has 17 amino acids. Germline CDR1 and CDR2: SGHAT and FQNNGV. The CDR3 DNA follows: TGTGCCAGCAGCTCCCGCCTGGGTAGCGGGGGGGCAGAAGAGCAGTACTTC. This codes for CASSSRLGSGGAEEQYF.